These T cell receptor beta chains were read from a single sample in a study of long-term antiretroviral therapy in people with HIV. TCRdb's table, derived via immunoSEQ multiplex PCR, lists solely in-frame clones and lacks some. The data contain around 16,000 clones, about 84% of them seen just once; the ten biggest clones take up about 14%. This specimen was unsorted PBMCs, taken 1.2 years before starting antiretroviral therapy. These receptors all come from a man aged 30 to 45 with HIV. CDR3s include the opening cysteine and the closing phenylalanine or tryptophan. Each record gives: J gene, clone size, V gene, D gene, CDR3 protein, CDR3 DNA. D genes are given only for firm matches. Part of the rows lack a size; the others show once, few, many or a class for expanded clones.

TRBJ1-5,-,TRBV6-1,-,CASRPLNQPQHF,TGTGCCAGCAGGCCGCTCAATCAGCCCCAGCATTTT
TRBJ2-7,-,TRBV29-1,-,CSVRRVILDSYEQYF,TGCAGCGTTAGGAGGGTGATACTGGATTCCTACGAGCAGTACTTC
TRBJ1-1,-,TRBV27,-,CASSRDLYMNTEAFF,TGTGCCAGCAGTCGGGACCTGTACATGAACACTGAAGCTTTCTTT
TRBJ2-7,-,TRBV9,-,CASSPSGGKSEQYF,TGTGCCAGCAGCCCTAGTGGGGGCAAGTCCGAGCAGTACTTC
TRBJ1-3,-,TRBV11-2,-,CASSLGQSSGNTIYF,TGTGCCAGCAGCCTGGGACAAAGCTCTGGAAACACCATATATTTT
TRBJ2-3,once,TRBV12-5,TRBD2,CASGLAGGGWDTDTQYF,TGTGCTAGTGGTTTGGCTGGGGGGGGTTGGGACACAGATACGCAGTATTTT
TRBJ2-1,-,TRBV4-1,TRBD2,CASSQDNQRGSYNEQFF,TGCGCCAGCAGCCAAGATAACCAGCGGGGCTCCTACAATGAGCAGTTCTTC
TRBJ2-2,-,TRBV19,-,CASSIGGTATGELFF,TGTGCCAGTAGTATAGGCGGGACTGCAACCGGGGAGCTGTTTTTT
TRBJ2-7,-,TRBV28,TRBD2,CASRVAGVGYEQYF,TGTGCCAGCAGGGTGGCGGGAGTCGGTTACGAGCAGTACTTC
TRBJ1-2,-,TRBV7-8,-,CASSFSTGGGFYGYTF,TGTGCCAGCAGCTTTTCGACTGGGGGCGGCTTCTATGGCTACACCTTC
TRBJ2-5,-,TRBV6-6,-,CASSYSPLPGETQYF,TGTGCCAGCAGTTACTCCCCGCTCCCCGGGGAGACCCAGTACTTC
TRBJ1-5,-,TRBV27,-,CATGGGGNQPQHF,TGTGCCACCGGGGGAGGGGGCAATCAGCCCCAGCATTTT
TRBJ2-7,few,TRBV6-1,-,CASSGPGAVLYEQYF,TGTGCCAGCAGTGGGCCCGGGGCCGTCCTTTACGAGCAGTACTTC
TRBJ2-7,-,TRBV13,-,CASSQEMTAATYEQYF,TGCGCCAGCAGCCAAGAAATGACAGCAGCAACCTACGAGCAGTACTTC
TRBJ1-2,once,TRBV30,-,CAWSVSWDGYTF,TGTGCCTGGAGTGTATCGTGGGATGGCTACACCTTC
TRBJ1-4,-,TRBV9,TRBD1,CASNDGTGNEKLFF,TGTGCCAGCAACGACGGGACAGGGAATGAAAAACTGTTTTTT
TRBJ2-3,-,TRBV4-3,-,CASSMIALGSTDTQYF,TGCGCCAGCAGCATGATCGCGTTAGGGAGCACAGATACGCAGTATTTT
TRBJ1-2,-,TRBV5-1,-,CASSFGGNGYTF,TGCGCCAGCAGCTTTGGAGGGAATGGCTACACCTTC
TRBJ2-3,-,TRBV9,-,CASSVEGVTDTQYF,TGTGCCAGCAGCGTCGAGGGCGTCACAGATACGCAGTATTTT
TRBJ2-3,-,TRBV21-1,-,CASSKVATDTQYF,TGTGCCAGCAGCAAGGTAGCCACAGATACGCAGTATTTT
TRBJ2-6,-,TRBV6-1,TRBD1,CASSEEDGRGKLTF,TGTGCCAGCAGTGAAGAGGACGGCAGGGGGAAGCTGACTTTC
TRBJ1-1,-,TRBV4-3,-,CASSQVLELTNTEAFF,TGCGCCAGCAGCCAAGTGCTGGAGCTTACGAACACTGAAGCTTTCTTT
TRBJ2-3,-,TRBV5-4,TRBD1,CASSNPGQRFSSTDTQYF,TGTGCCAGCAGCAATCCGGGACAGAGATTTTCTAGCACAGATACGCAGTATTTT
TRBJ1-2,few,TRBV7-2,-,CASTPSGRGYTF,TGTGCCAGCACCCCCAGTGGACGGGGCTACACCTTC
TRBJ2-7,-,TRBV6-1,TRBD1,CASSEGQMYEQYF,TGTGCCAGCAGTGAGGGACAGATGTACGAGCAGTACTTC
TRBJ2-3,few,TRBV30,-,CAWRPTGNTDTQYF,TGTGCCTGGAGACCTACCGGAAACACAGATACGCAGTATTTT
TRBJ1-5,-,TRBV7-2,-,CASSFGRGSNQPQHF,TGTGCCAGCAGCTTTGGGAGAGGAAGCAATCAGCCCCAGCATTTT
TRBJ1-5,-,TRBV11-2,-,CASSLDVLRNQPQHF,TGTGCCAGCAGCTTAGACGTTCTTCGGAATCAGCCCCAGCATTTT
TRBJ2-1,-,TRBV11-2,-,CASTQSPLGNEQFF,TGTGCCAGCACCCAGAGCCCACTGGGCAATGAGCAGTTCTTC
TRBJ2-7,few,TRBV19,TRBD1,CASSIDGTGHSYEQYF,TGTGCCAGTAGTATAGATGGGACAGGGCACTCCTACGAGCAGTACTTC